Given below is one T cell receptor (beta chain) in context. The antigen remains undetermined. The sample comes from a study of T cell responses to AZD1222 COVID-19 vaccine. General study results and limits: Donors were mostly white British, more females; clonal diversity possibly underestimated.

Assay: immunoSEQ multiplex PCR; the TCRdb copy retains only in-frame clones and omits some. The table records about 110,000 clones, approximately 89% of them present only once. This CDR3 spans 13 amino acids. With 4 bases removed from V and 1 base from J, the gap between germline ends came to 9 bases. The germline CDR1 and CDR2 sequences are SGHRS and YFSETQ. This chain links TRBV5-1 with TRBJ2-7, with D hard to call. The sequenced sample was peripheral blood, obtained on day 0 of MenACWY control vaccination. This sequence was found in an adult in good health. CDR3 sequence (DNA): TGCGCCAGCAGCGGGCTCCAATCCTACGAGCAGTACTTC. This codes for CASSGLQSYEQYF.